The 13 T cell receptor beta chains reported below all come from one sample, sequenced in a study of T cell responses to AZD1222 COVID-19 vaccine (dated by TCRdb to 2020 to 2022). Libraries were prepared through the immunoSEQ multiplex PCR assay. TCRdb mirrors the immuneACCESS table, restricted to in-frame sequences. Some clones are absent from its copies; in checked studies, under half trace to an unresolved V gene, and the reason for the others is unknown. For this sample there are 150,000 to 160,000 clones; roughly nine tenths appear just once. The leading ten clones occupy over 1.5% of the sample. In light of the paper, this sample's time point label describes: baseline before first vaccination. Material: peripheral blood, obtained on day 0 of AZD1222 vaccination. Every receptor here comes from an adult in good health.

The chain combines TRBV16 with TRBJ1-6; D might be TRBD1 (5 bases). Trimming stripped 4 bases from V and 7 bases from J, with 14 bases between. Germline V gives CDR1 KGHSY, CDR2 FQNENV. CDR3 size: 15 residues. The CDR3 here is CASSPPTQGNSPLHF. In DNA, the CDR3 is TGTGCCAGCAGCCCCCCGACCCAGGGAAATTCACCCCTCCACTTT.

This clone came up once. The chain couples TRBV28 to TRBJ2-1; TRBD2 matches 13 bases. Trimming at V came to 3 bases and at J to 5 bases, leaving 4 bases not matched to a gene. This CDR3 comprises 16 residues. The germline V gene has CDR1 MDHEN and CDR2 SYDVKM. The chain's CDR3 is CASSFGLAGAHNEQFF. CDR3 DNA sequence: TGTGCCAGCAGTTTCGGACTAGCGGGAGCGCACAATGAGCAGTTCTTC.

This clone was seen just once. The rearrangement joins TRBV19 to TRBJ1-2, with D uncertain. This CDR3 contains 20 residues. V lost 1 base and J 6 bases, leaving 30 bases between the germline ends. The germline CDR1 and CDR2 sequences are LNHDA and SQIVND (reference sequence). The CDR3: CASSIVVHRQPSSWANGYTF. The DNA of the CDR3 is TGTGCCAGTAGTATAGTGGTACATCGTCAACCGTCTTCCTGGGCTAATGGCTACACCTTC.

V and J are TRBV20-1 and TRBJ1-2; TRBD1 matches at 8 bases. With 5 bases clipped from V and 10 bases from J, the junction kept 3 bases outside the gene matches. Germline V CDR1 and CDR2: DFQATT, SNEGSKA (reference sequence). The CDR3 totals 10 residues. CDR3 protein: CSAQTGAYTF. CDR3 sequence (DNA): TGCAGTGCTCAGACAGGGGCCTACACCTTC.

V gene TRBV7-9 combines with J gene TRBJ2-2; D not resolved. V was shortened by 8 bases and J by 5 bases, with 12 bases between the two germline ends. The CDR3 is 13 residues long. Germline V gives CDR1 SEHNR, CDR2 FQNEAQ (reference sequence). The CDR3 loop is CASGVPGTGELFF. In DNA, the CDR3 is TGTGCCAGCGGAGTGCCCGGTACCGGGGAGCTGTTTTTT.

The chain combines TRBV3-1 (or the pseudogene TRBV3-2) with TRBJ1-2, with 8 nucleotides matching TRBD1. CDR1 is LGHDT, CDR2 YNNKEL, per germline (reference sequence). The CDR3 has 16 amino acids. After removal of 4 bases from V and 6 bases from J, the junction contained 13 bases not matched to a gene. CDR3 sequence reads: CASSPRRPQGGDGYTF. In DNA, the CDR3 is TGTGCCAGCAGCCCCAGACGTCCACAGGGGGGAGATGGCTACACCTTC.

The genes are TRBV4-1 and TRBJ2-1; weak D call: TRBD2 (7 bases). This CDR3 has 17 amino acids. Trimming took off 0 bases at V and 7 bases at J, with 19 bases between the two ends. The V gene's germline CDR1 is MGHRA and CDR2 YSYEKL. In nucleotides, the CDR3 is TGCGCCAGCAGCCAAGATCCGGGGGGCGCATACGGGAATGAGCAGTTCTTC. This codes for CASSQDPGGAYGNEQFF.

The V gene is TRBV11-2, the J gene TRBJ1-1; D gene ambiguous. The germline V gene encodes CDR1 SGHAT and CDR2 FQNNGV. CDR3 length: 13 amino acids. Trimming removed 5 bases from V and 3 bases from J, with 10 bases in between. The CDR3 DNA sequence: TGTGCCAGCAGCCCTATCGTATACACTGAAGCTTTCTTT. Protein sequence: CASSPIVYTEAFF.

The rearrangement uses TRBV7-9 and TRBJ2-7, with D hard to call. Trimming removed 1 base at V and 4 bases at J, with 8 bases between. The germline V gene has CDR1 SEHNR and CDR2 FQNEAQ (reference sequence). The CDR3 is 13 amino acids. Here the CDR3 DNA reads TGTGCCAGCAGCTTAGGGTTCGGATACGAGCAGTACTTC. Protein: CASSLGFGYEQYF.

This clone was observed a single time. V and J are TRBV29-1 and TRBJ1-1; 7 bases are shared with TRBD1. V lost 3 bases to trimming and J lost 8 bases; unmatched junction nucleotides: 6. CDR3 length: 12 residues. CDR1 and CDR2 (germline): SQVTM, ANQGSEA. The CDR3 DNA sequence: TGCAGCGTTGACAGGGGGATCCCCGAAGCTTTCTTT. Translation gives CSVDRGIPEAFF.

A single count supports this clone. V is TRBV11-2 and J is TRBJ1-2; 7 bases match TRBD1. The CDR3 contains 16 residues. The V gene's germline CDR1 is SGHAT and CDR2 FQNNGV. V was pared by 5 bases and J by 0 bases, with 9 bases of the junction left unmatched. CDR3 coding DNA: TGTGCCAGCAGCCCATCCAGGGGGGACCCTAACTATGGCTACACCTTC. It yields the protein CASSPSRGDPNYGYTF.

V is TRBV5-1 and J is TRBJ1-2; unclear D gene. In germline, CDR1 is SGHRS, CDR2 YFSETQ. The CDR3 sequence is 13 residues long. The V and J ends lost 2 bases and 2 bases respectively, with 7 bases between them. Written as DNA, the CDR3 is TGCGCCAGCAGCTTTGCAGCCAACTATGGCTACACCTTC. Translated: CASSFAANYGYTF.

This rearrangement joins TRBV6-5 to TRBJ1-6, with D possibly being TRBD1 (5 bases). The CDR3 runs 15 residues. Looked up from germline, CDR1 is MNHEY and CDR2 is SVGAGI. V was pared by 0 bases and J by 16 bases, with 19 bases between. DNA of the CDR3: TGTGCCAGCAGTTACTCGCCCGGGGGAAGACTCCCTCTCCACTTT. It codes for CASSYSPGGRLPLHF.